The 32 T cell receptor beta chains below come from one sample, sequenced in a study of T-cell memory formation after mild COVID-19. MiXCR, applied by TCRdb to the 5' RACE reads, yields one record per CDR3 protein. The sample lists 560,000 or so distinct CDR3 sequences; around 16% were seen once. Sequenced input: PBMCs or a T cell subset sorted from them (not recorded which). These receptors all come from an adult woman who had mild COVID-19 (a few samples of this study predate the infection). Cell type and time point are not known.

The rearrangement joins TRBV5-1 to TRBJ1-1; no clear D gene. Trimming took off 2 bases at V and 1 base at J, with 12 bases between the two ends. This CDR3 has 15 residues. Germline CDR1 is SGHRS and CDR2 is YFSETQ. The DNA of the CDR3 is TGCGCCAGCAGCTTTAACTCACAGCCGAACACTGAAGCTTTCTTT. It encodes CASSFNSQPNTEAFF. Filled out from reference TRBV5-1 and TRBJ1-1, the complete variable domain reads KAGVTQTPRYLIKTRGQQVTLSCSPISGHRSVSWYQQTPGQGLQFLFEYFSETQRNKGNFPGRFSGRQFSNSRSEMNVSTLELGDSALYLCASSFNSQPNTEAFFGQGTRLTVV.

The chain recombines TRBV20-1 with TRBJ2-4; D is undetermined. This CDR3 is 14 amino acids long. Germline CDR1 and CDR2: DFQATT and SNEGSKA (reference sequence). V lost 0 bases, J lost 1 base, and 7 bases lay in between. The chain's CDR3 is CSARDRTAKNIQYF. The CDR3 DNA sequence: TGCAGTGCTAGAGACAGAACTGCCAAAAACATTCAGTACTTC.

This chain uses TRBV30 with TRBJ1-2; D perhaps matches TRBD1 (6 bases). CDR1 is GTSNPN and CDR2 is SVGIG in the germline V gene (reference sequence). The CDR3 extends over 15 amino acids. V was shortened by 7 bases and J by 3 bases, with 21 bases between the two germline ends. Written as DNA, the CDR3 is TGTGCCTTCCAGGAGCGGACAGATAGTCACTATGGCTACACCTTC. Its protein product is CAFQERTDSHYGYTF.

The sample holds many counts of this clonotype. J is TRBJ1-1 and V is TRBV5-1; D gene uncertain. V was trimmed by 0 bases and J by 1 base, leaving 7 bases between them. The CDR3 loop spans 14 amino acids. Germline V gene data show CDR1 as SGHRS and CDR2 as YFSETQ. The chain's CDR3 is CASSLGNQNTEAFF. The DNA of the CDR3 is TGCGCCAGCAGCTTGGGGAATCAGAACACTGAAGCTTTCTTT.

V usage is TRBV13 and J usage is TRBJ2-3; 12 nucleotides align to TRBD2. The ends lost 6 bases at V and 2 bases at J; junction bases unmatched: 3. CDR3 size: 15 residues. CDR1 and CDR2 from the germline V gene are PRHDT and FYEKMQ (reference sequence). The CDR3 DNA sequence: TGTGCCAGCAGGGGACTAGCGGGTCTCACAGATACGCAGTATTTT. It specifies CASRGLAGLTDTQYF. Combining the CDR3 with reference TRBV13 and TRBJ2-3 gives the whole variable domain AAGVIQSPRHLIKEKRETATLKCYPIPRHDTVYWYQQGPGQDPQFLISFYEKMQSDKGSIPDRFSAQQFSDYHSELNMSSLELGDSALYFCASRGLAGLTDTQYFGPGTRLTVL.

This clonotype came up a few times. V usage is TRBV12-3 or TRBV12-4 and J usage is TRBJ2-7; 12 nucleotides line up with TRBD2. Trimming at V came to 6 bases and at J to 2 bases, leaving 5 bases not matched to a gene. The CDR3 sequence is 15 residues long. The CDR3 here is CASRLGTSGPYEQYF. For the CDR3, the DNA is TGTGCCAGCAGACTCGGGACTAGCGGGCCCTACGAGCAGTACTTC.

This clonotype showed up just a few times. V gene TRBV7-3 combines with J gene TRBJ1-5; D possibly corresponds to TRBD1 (6 bases). V shed 6 bases and J shed 3 bases, with 12 bases lying between them. The CDR3 is 14 amino acids. Germline V gene data show CDR1 as SGHTA and CDR2 as FQGTGA. CDR3 nucleotide sequence: TGTGCCAGCAGTCGCCAGGGGCTCAATCAGCCCCAGCATTTT. This gives the protein CASSRQGLNQPQHF.

The chain joins TRBV20-1 to TRBJ1-4; 8 nucleotides agree with TRBD1. The CDR3 loop spans 17 amino acids. V gave up 0 bases and J gave up 2 bases; unmatched junction bases: 8. CDR1 DFQATT and CDR2 SNEGSKA come from the germline V gene (reference sequence). The CDR3 coding sequence is TGCAGTGCTAGAGACCCGACAGGGGTATGGACTAATGAAAAACTGTTTTTT. Translating it yields CSARDPTGVWTNEKLFF.

Only a few counts were recorded for this clonotype. This chain joins TRBV29-1 and TRBJ1-1; D not resolved. The V and J ends lost 6 bases and 3 bases respectively, with 14 bases between them. The CDR3 totals 13 residues. Germline V lookup: CDR1 SQVTM, CDR2 ANQGSEA. Written as DNA, the CDR3 is TGCAGCGTGTTTAGGGTGATCGACACTGAAGCTTTCTTT. Translated: CSVFRVIDTEAFF.

This clonotype was seen a handful of times. This chain links TRBV7-8 with TRBJ2-3; D is possibly TRBD1 (6 bases). From germline, CDR1 is SGHVS and CDR2 FQNEAQ. V shed 1 base and J shed 9 bases, with 11 bases lying between them. The length of the CDR3 is 13 residues. Here the CDR3 reads CASSLGGLSTQYF. CDR3 DNA: TGTGCCAGCAGCTTAGGGGGGCTCTCCACGCAGTATTTT.

This clonotype was seen more than once but under ten times. V is TRBV19 and J is TRBJ1-2, with D possibly matching TRBD1 (5 bases). CDR1 LNHDA and CDR2 SQIVND come from the germline V gene (reference sequence). The V gene lost 10 bases and the J gene lost 8 bases, with 8 bases spanning the gap. This CDR3 comprises 9 residues. DNA of the CDR3: TGTGCCACGGGGCCGGGCTACACCTTC. Amino acid sequence: CATGPGYTF.

This clonotype has just a few counts. The chain employs TRBV6-5 and TRBJ2-2, with 7 bases aligning to TRBD2. CDR3 length equals 19 residues. Germline values: CDR1 MNHEY, CDR2 SVGAGI. V shed 0 bases and J 4 bases; nucleotides not matched to a gene: 14. The CDR3 loop reads CASSYSSYMGGTPTGELFF. CDR3 bases: TGTGCCAGCAGTTACTCTTCGTATATGGGAGGGACTCCCACCGGGGAGCTGTTTTTT.

The genes are TRBV2 and TRBJ1-2; D is unresolved. The CDR3 is 13 amino acids. Trimming stripped 3 bases from V and 4 bases from J, with 9 bases between. Germline V gives CDR1 SNHLY, CDR2 FYNNEI. CDR3 nucleotide sequence: TGTGCCAGCAGTGAGGAACAGATCTATGGCTACACCTTC. This sequence encodes CASSEEQIYGYTF.

This clonotype was seen only a few times. The chain carries TRBV29-1 and TRBJ2-7; a possible D gene is TRBD1 (6 bases). Trimming left V 1 base short and J 5 bases short, with 12 bases between. The CDR3 sequence is 13 residues long. The germline CDR1 and CDR2 sequences are SQVTM and ANQGSEA. Here the CDR3 DNA reads TGCAGCGTTGAAGTTAGGGGGTCCAACGAGCAGTACTTC. Translating it yields CSVEVRGSNEQYF.

This clonotype was counted only a few times. This chain links TRBV5-1 with TRBJ1-1; D may be TRBD1 (6 bases). The CDR3 contains 17 residues. The V end lost 1 base, the J end lost 4 bases, and 20 bases lay between the germline ends. The germline CDR1 and CDR2 sequences are SGHRS and YFSETQ. The CDR3 DNA reads TGCGCCAGCAGCTTGATCTCGGGGGCCCTCCCTGGCACTGAAGCTTTCTTT. Its translation is CASSLISGALPGTEAFF.

This clonotype appeared a few times. This chain connects TRBV25-1 to TRBJ1-1; 7 bases match TRBD1. Germline CDR1 MGHDK, CDR2 SYGVNS. The CDR3 extends over 14 amino acids. The J segment lost 4 bases and the V segment lost 3 bases, leaving 5 bases of the junction unmatched. The CDR3 nucleotides are TGTGCCAGCAGTGAGGTACAGGGGAGCACTGAAGCTTTCTTT. This encodes CASSEVQGSTEAFF. Variable domain in full (rest from reference TRBV25-1 and TRBJ1-1): EADIYQTPRYLVIGTGKKITLECSQTMGHDKMYWYQQDPGMELHLIHYSYGVNSTEKGDLSSESTVSRIRTEHFPLTLESARPSHTSQYLCASSEVQGSTEAFFGQGTRLTVV.

The CDR3 coding sequence is TGTGCCAGCAGTACCTTTCCTACGCTTCTCATGGATGAGCAGTTCTTC. Amino acid sequence: CASSTFPTLLMDEQFF. The chain combines TRBV12-3 or TRBV12-4 with TRBJ2-1; no clear D gene. This CDR3 has 16 amino acids. V was pared by 5 bases and J by 8 bases, with 22 bases between.

This clonotype was observed a few times. The chain links TRBV5-5 to TRBJ2-1, with 12 bases fitting TRBD2. The CDR3 runs 16 residues. Germline CDR1 reads SGHKS; CDR2 reads YYEKEE (reference sequence). Trimming removed 5 bases from V and 3 bases from J; junction bases left unmatched: 6. CDR3 DNA sequence: TGTGCCAGCAGGACACCGGGACTAGCGGGCTACAATGAGCAGTTCTTC. Translating it yields CASRTPGLAGYNEQFF.

A few counts support this clonotype. V and J are TRBV5-5 and TRBJ2-7; the match to TRBD1 covers 7 bases. V lost 0 bases, J lost 2 bases, and 5 bases stayed unmatched. The V gene's germline CDR1 is SGHKS and CDR2 YYEKEE (reference sequence). The CDR3 runs to 15 residues. CDR3 DNA: TGTGCCAGCAGCTTGGCCGGGACAGAAGCCTACGAGCAGTACTTC. This encodes CASSLAGTEAYEQYF.

The chain links TRBV5-6 to TRBJ1-2, with 9 bases lining up with TRBD1. Trimming cost V 0 bases and J 3 bases; bases outside gene matches: 0. The CDR3 is made up of 14 amino acids. Per the germline V gene, CDR1 is SGHDT and CDR2 is YYEEEE. This CDR3 reads CASSLGDRDYGYTF. For the CDR3, the DNA is TGTGCCAGCAGCTTGGGGGACAGGGACTATGGCTACACCTTC.

There are a few counts of this clonotype. The CDR3 nucleotides are TGTGCTAGTGGTCCGGGACGGATCGGAGGTATTCCGGGTGAGCAGTTCTTC. It is translated as CASGPGRIGGIPGEQFF. This chain connects TRBV12-5 to TRBJ2-1, with D perhaps TRBD1 or TRBD2 (5 bases each). The CDR3 is 17 residues long. Germline V gives CDR1 LGHNT, CDR2 FRNRAP. The V end lost 5 bases, the J end lost 9 bases, and 26 bases lay between the germline ends.

This chain connects TRBV5-1 to TRBJ2-1; D is tentatively TRBD1 or TRBD2 (6 bases each). CDR1 SGHRS and CDR2 YFSETQ come from the germline V gene. The CDR3 sequence is 19 residues long. Trimming pared 3 bases from V and 3 bases from J, leaving 25 bases between. The CDR3 spells CASSSTRGLARGLYNEQFF. For the CDR3, the DNA is TGCGCCAGCAGCTCCACCCGGGGGCTAGCCCGAGGCCTCTACAATGAGCAGTTCTTC. The entire variable domain, with the rest obtained from reference TRBV5-1 and TRBJ2-1, is as follows: KAGVTQTPRYLIKTRGQQVTLSCSPISGHRSVSWYQQTPGQGLQFLFEYFSETQRNKGNFPGRFSGRQFSNSRSEMNVSTLELGDSALYLCASSSTRGLARGLYNEQFFGPGTRLTVL.

The rearrangement joins TRBV7-8 to TRBJ2-2, with 7 nucleotides matching TRBD2. CDR1 SGHVS and CDR2 FQNEAQ come from the germline V gene. V shed 2 bases and J 4 bases; nucleotides not matched to a gene: 7. This CDR3 spans 16 amino acids. The CDR3 region has the DNA TGTGCCAGCAGCTTACCTGGGGGGGGTGGCACCGGGGAGCTGTTTTTT. It specifies CASSLPGGGGTGELFF.

This clonotype turned up a few times. This sequence joins TRBV5-1 and TRBJ1-1; no firm D call. V lost 3 bases to trimming and J lost 0 bases, with 6 bases between them. This CDR3 has 13 residues. The germline CDR1 and CDR2 sequences are SGHRS and YFSETQ. CDR3 DNA sequence: TGCGCCAGCAGCTCCGCCTTGAACACTGAAGCTTTCTTT. It is translated as CASSSALNTEAFF.

This clonotype was seen more than once but under ten times. The chain is built from TRBV12-3 or TRBV12-4 and TRBJ2-5; D uncertain. V gave up 6 bases and J gave up 1 base, with 24 bases separating them. The CDR3 spans 18 residues. The CDR3 nucleotides read TGTGCCAGCAGCAACCTCCCCCTCCTTAACTTCATCCAAGAGACCCAGTACTTC. Protein sequence: CASSNLPLLNFIQETQYF.

This clonotype has a count of ten or more. V is TRBV11-2 and J is TRBJ1-1, with 8 bases identical to TRBD1. Trimming took 5 bases from V and 0 from J; bases not matched to a gene: 2. There are 14 residues in the CDR3. The germline V gene encodes CDR1 SGHAT and CDR2 FQNNGV. The CDR3, as DNA: TGTGCCAGCAGCGCGGGACAGGTGAACACTGAAGCTTTCTTT. Translating gives CASSAGQVNTEAFF. The full variable domain, in which reference TRBV11-2 and TRBJ1-1 provide the parts outside the CDR3, is EAGVAQSPRYKIIEKRQSVAFWCNPISGHATLYWYQQILGQGPKLLIQFQNNGVVDDSQLPKDRFSAERLKGVDSTLKIQPAKLEDSAVYLCASSAGQVNTEAFFGQGTRLTVV.

This clonotype was seen a few times. The CDR3 DNA reads TGTGCCAGCAGCTTAGCCCGCTTAACTGAAGCTTTCTTT. Encoded protein: CASSLARLTEAFF. This chain links TRBV7-9 with TRBJ1-1; D uncertain. CDR1 and CDR2 (germline): SEHNR, FQNEAQ (reference sequence). The CDR3 length is 13 residues. V was clipped by 0 bases and J by 5 bases, with 7 bases between them.

The chain carries TRBV29-1 and TRBJ1-1, with TRBD1 matching 12 bases. V gave up 2 bases and J gave up 2 bases; unmatched junction bases: 3. The V gene's germline CDR1 is SQVTM and CDR2 ANQGSEA. CDR3 size: 15 residues. The CDR3 DNA reads as TGCAGCGTTGAAAGGGACAGGGGGCGAAACACTGAAGCTTTCTTT. It is translated as CSVERDRGRNTEAFF.

J is TRBJ2-7 and V is TRBV5-1; TRBD1 matches 8 bases. The CDR3 spans 15 residues. The V and J ends lost 3 bases and 3 bases, in that order; junction bases with no gene match: 8. Germline loops: CDR1 SGHRS, CDR2 YFSETQ. CDR3 loop: CASSSGQEEGYEQYF. CDR3 DNA: TGCGCCAGCAGCTCGGGACAGGAGGAAGGCTACGAGCAGTACTTC.

This clonotype occurred a few times. The V call is TRBV19, the J call TRBJ2-1; 7 bases map to TRBD2. The ends lost 5 bases at V and 9 bases at J; junction bases unmatched: 10. The germline gives CDR1 LNHDA, CDR2 SQIVND (reference sequence). The CDR3 covers 14 residues. The CDR3, as DNA: TGTGCCAGTAGTTCTCAGCGGGGCCATGTTGAGCAGTTCTTC. It is translated as CASSSQRGHVEQFF.

The chain joins TRBV3-1 to TRBJ2-3; D is possibly TRBD2 (5 bases). Trimming stripped 0 bases from V and 2 bases from J, with 9 bases between. In germline, CDR1 is LGHDT, CDR2 YNNKEL (reference sequence). This CDR3 spans 15 amino acids. CDR3 bases: TGTGCCAGCAGCCAAGACGGGGAGTTCACAGATACGCAGTATTTT. This gives the protein CASSQDGEFTDTQYF.

The V gene is TRBV27, the J gene TRBJ1-2; D is uncertain. Trimming stripped 4 bases from V and 5 bases from J, with 17 bases between. Germline lookup yields CDR1 MNHEY and CDR2 SMNVEV (reference sequence). CDR3 size: 15 residues. CDR3 coding DNA: TGTGCCAGCAGTTCCCCAGAAACTTCTGGATATGGCTACACCTTC. Its protein is CASSSPETSGYGYTF.